The rows below give T cell receptor beta chains drawn from one sample of a study of metastatic and nonmetastatic thyroid tumors. TCRdb re-called the PCR reads via MiXCR. The sample lists about 69,000 clones, 14% seen once, with over 6.5% in the top ten. Sequenced sample: blood. Every receptor here comes from a male donor with papillary thyroid cancer or a benign thyroid nodule (not recorded which). Some clones in this sample may be carry-over from other donors' samples. The CDR3 runs from the conserved cysteine through the conserved F or W. A D gene is named only where the DNA matches it firmly. Size tells how often a clone was seen (once, few, many) or the class of an expanded clone, and some rows leave it out.

D gene: NA
V gene: TRBV5-4
clone size: many
J gene: TRBJ1-3
CDR3 protein: CASSLDSPGNTIYF
CDR3 DNA: TGTGCCAGCAGCTTGGACTCCCCTGGAAACACCATATATTTT

D gene: NA
V gene: TRBV5-5
clone size: many
J gene: TRBJ1-1
CDR3 protein: CASSFTMNTEAFF
CDR3 DNA: TGTGCCAGCAGCTTTACTATGAACACTGAAGCTTTCTTT

D gene: TRBD2
V gene: TRBV10-3
clone size: many
J gene: TRBJ2-7
CDR3 protein: CAVMGLENYEQYF
CDR3 DNA: TGTGCCGTTATGGGACTAGAGAACTACGAGCAGTACTTC

D gene: TRBD1
V gene: TRBV15
clone size: many
J gene: TRBJ2-3
CDR3 protein: CATSADYRGTTDTQYF
CDR3 DNA: TGTGCCACCAGCGCGGACTACAGGGGGACCACAGATACGCAGTATTTT

D gene: NA
V gene: TRBV6-2/TRBV6-3
clone size: many
J gene: TRBJ2-3
CDR3 protein: CASTSPRRDRTDTQYF
CDR3 DNA: TGTGCCAGCACGTCACCGCGTAGGGACCGCACAGATACGCAGTATTTT

D gene: TRBD2
V gene: TRBV11-2
clone size: NA
J gene: TRBJ2-1
CDR3 protein: CASSYPGTSGADEQFF
CDR3 DNA: TGTGCCAGCAGTTACCCCGGGACTAGCGGGGCCGATGAGCAGTTCTTC

D gene: TRBD2
V gene: TRBV10-2
clone size: many
J gene: TRBJ2-5
CDR3 protein: CASRGTSGSLETQYF
CDR3 DNA: TGCGCCAGCAGGGGGACTAGCGGGAGTTTGGAGACCCAGTACTTC

D gene: TRBD2
V gene: TRBV11-2
clone size: many
J gene: TRBJ2-7
CDR3 protein: CASSLDSVGLAGGIYEQYF
CDR3 DNA: TGTGCCAGCAGCTTAGACTCTGTGGGACTAGCGGGAGGGATCTACGAGCAGTACTTC

D gene: TRBD1
V gene: TRBV19
clone size: many
J gene: TRBJ1-5
CDR3 protein: CASSPDREWNQPQHF
CDR3 DNA: TGTGCCAGTAGTCCGGACAGGGAATGGAATCAGCCCCAGCATTTT

D gene: TRBD2
V gene: TRBV20-1
clone size: many
J gene: TRBJ2-1
CDR3 protein: CSARDPGLAYNEQFF
CDR3 DNA: TGCAGTGCTAGAGATCCAGGACTAGCGTACAATGAGCAGTTCTTC

D gene: NA
V gene: TRBV29-1
clone size: many
J gene: TRBJ1-2
CDR3 protein: CSVDRGVEGTYGYTF
CDR3 DNA: TGCAGCGTGGACCGTGGGGTTGAGGGTACCTATGGCTACACCTTC

D gene: NA
V gene: TRBV7-9
clone size: many
J gene: TRBJ2-1
CDR3 protein: CASSSGVSGNEQFF
CDR3 DNA: TGTGCCAGCAGCTCGGGAGTATCGGGCAATGAGCAGTTCTTC

D gene: NA
V gene: TRBV4-1
clone size: many
J gene: TRBJ2-1
CDR3 protein: CASSQATGGHWNEQFF
CDR3 DNA: TGCGCCAGCAGCCAGGCCACTGGCGGTCATTGGAATGAGCAGTTCTTC

D gene: TRBD2
V gene: TRBV5-1
clone size: few
J gene: TRBJ2-3
CDR3 protein: CASSLGLAGVGQPDTQYF
CDR3 DNA: TGCGCCAGCAGCTTGGGACTAGCGGGAGTAGGTCAGCCAGATACGCAGTATTTT

D gene: TRBD1
V gene: TRBV7-9
clone size: many
J gene: TRBJ2-7
CDR3 protein: CASSLEDRLYEQYF
CDR3 DNA: TGTGCCAGCAGCTTAGAGGACAGGCTCTACGAGCAGTACTTC

D gene: NA
V gene: TRBV11-2
clone size: many
J gene: TRBJ2-3
CDR3 protein: CASSLVGSTDTQYF
CDR3 DNA: TGTGCCAGCAGCTTAGTAGGTAGCACAGATACGCAGTATTTT

D gene: TRBD2
V gene: TRBV30
clone size: many
J gene: TRBJ2-6
CDR3 protein: CAWSVPSGSSGANVLTF
CDR3 DNA: TGTGCCTGGAGTGTACCCAGCGGGAGCTCTGGGGCCAACGTCCTGACTTTC

D gene: TRBD2
V gene: TRBV6-4
clone size: many
J gene: TRBJ2-3
CDR3 protein: CASSVLAGSRPDTQYF
CDR3 DNA: TGTGCCAGCAGTGTACTAGCGGGAAGCCGTCCAGATACGCAGTATTTT

D gene: NA
V gene: TRBV27
clone size: few
J gene: TRBJ1-1
CDR3 protein: CASTAKDFF
CDR3 DNA: TGTGCCAGCACCGCAAAGGACTTCTTT

D gene: NA
V gene: TRBV6-2/TRBV6-3
clone size: many
J gene: TRBJ2-1
CDR3 protein: CASSPWRSLAGYNEQFF
CDR3 DNA: TGTGCCAGCAGCCCGTGGCGGTCCCTGGCGGGCTACAATGAGCAGTTCTTC

D gene: TRBD1
V gene: TRBV5-4
clone size: many
J gene: TRBJ1-2
CDR3 protein: CASRVTGGDYGYTF
CDR3 DNA: TGTGCCAGCAGGGTGACAGGGGGCGACTATGGCTACACCTTC

D gene: NA
V gene: TRBV10-3
clone size: many
J gene: TRBJ2-1
CDR3 protein: CAISEYRGTYNEQFF
CDR3 DNA: TGTGCCATCAGTGAGTACCGGGGGACCTACAATGAGCAGTTCTTC

D gene: TRBD2
V gene: TRBV6-1
clone size: many
J gene: TRBJ2-7
CDR3 protein: CASSGGTSGRGYEQYF
CDR3 DNA: TGTGCCAGCAGTGGAGGGACTAGCGGGAGGGGGTACGAGCAGTACTTC

D gene: NA
V gene: TRBV12-5
clone size: many
J gene: TRBJ2-3
CDR3 protein: CASSSTDTQYF
CDR3 DNA: TGTGCTAGTAGCAGCACAGATACGCAGTATTTT

D gene: TRBD1
V gene: TRBV20-1
clone size: many
J gene: TRBJ1-2
CDR3 protein: CSATGRGQESKIGYTF
CDR3 DNA: TGCAGTGCAACAGGCCGGGGACAGGAGAGTAAGATTGGCTACACCTTC

D gene: NA
V gene: TRBV20-1
clone size: few
J gene: TRBJ1-2
CDR3 protein: CSARYVQDVYTF
CDR3 DNA: TGCAGTGCTAGATATGTACAGGATGTCTACACCTTC

D gene: NA
V gene: TRBV9
clone size: many
J gene: TRBJ2-2
CDR3 protein: CASSVRLSGNTGELFF
CDR3 DNA: TGTGCCAGCAGCGTTCGTTTGAGCGGTAACACCGGGGAGCTGTTTTTT

D gene: TRBD2
V gene: TRBV7-7
clone size: many
J gene: TRBJ2-3
CDR3 protein: CASSSGLAGEVDTQYF
CDR3 DNA: TGTGCTAGCAGCTCAGGACTAGCGGGAGAAGTAGATACGCAGTATTTT

D gene: TRBD2
V gene: TRBV2
clone size: many
J gene: TRBJ2-3
CDR3 protein: CASSVLAGEDTQYF
CDR3 DNA: TGTGCCAGCAGTGTTCTAGCGGGAGAAGATACGCAGTATTTT

D gene: NA
V gene: TRBV7-2
clone size: many
J gene: TRBJ2-5
CDR3 protein: CASSLVQETQYF
CDR3 DNA: TGTGCCAGCAGCTTAGTCCAAGAGACCCAGTACTTC

D gene: NA
V gene: TRBV27
clone size: many
J gene: TRBJ2-1
CDR3 protein: CASSAGTSTYNEQFF
CDR3 DNA: TGTGCCAGCAGTGCCGGGACTTCTACCTACAATGAGCAGTTCTTC

D gene: NA
V gene: TRBV28
clone size: many
J gene: TRBJ2-2
CDR3 protein: CASSRTRVGRELFF
CDR3 DNA: TGTGCCAGCAGTCGGACCCGAGTCGGTCGGGAGCTGTTTTTT